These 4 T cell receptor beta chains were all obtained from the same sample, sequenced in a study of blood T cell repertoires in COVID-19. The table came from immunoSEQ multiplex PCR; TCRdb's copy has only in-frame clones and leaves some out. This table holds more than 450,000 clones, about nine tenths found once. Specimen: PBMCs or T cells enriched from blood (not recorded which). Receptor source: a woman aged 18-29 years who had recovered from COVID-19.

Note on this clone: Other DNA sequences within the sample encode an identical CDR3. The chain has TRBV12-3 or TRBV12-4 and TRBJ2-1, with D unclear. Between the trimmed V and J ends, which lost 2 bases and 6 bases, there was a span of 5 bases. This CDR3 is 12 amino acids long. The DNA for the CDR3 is TGTGCCAGCAGTTTAACCGGCAATGAGCAGTTCTTC. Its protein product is CASSLTGNEQFF.

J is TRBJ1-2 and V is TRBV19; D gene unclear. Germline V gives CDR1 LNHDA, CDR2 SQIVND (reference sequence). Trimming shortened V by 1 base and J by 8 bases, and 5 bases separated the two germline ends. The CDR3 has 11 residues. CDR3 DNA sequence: TGTGCCAGTAGTATAGGGCTCGGCTACACCTTC. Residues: CASSIGLGYTF.

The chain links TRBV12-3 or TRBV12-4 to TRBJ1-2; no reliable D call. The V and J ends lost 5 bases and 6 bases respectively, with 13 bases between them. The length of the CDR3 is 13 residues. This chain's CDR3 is CASSQSGPDGYTF. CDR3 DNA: TGTGCCAGCAGTCAGAGTGGGCCGGATGGCTACACCTTC.

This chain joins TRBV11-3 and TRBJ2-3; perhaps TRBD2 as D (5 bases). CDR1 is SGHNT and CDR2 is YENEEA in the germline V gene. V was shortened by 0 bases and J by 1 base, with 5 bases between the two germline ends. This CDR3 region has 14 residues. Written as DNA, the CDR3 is TGTGCCAGCAGCTTAGACGGGGGCACAGATACGCAGTATTTT. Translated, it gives CASSLDGGTDTQYF.